The TCR beta chain under discussion was sequenced for a study of cytomegalovirus exposure and HLA in healthy donors. The germline V gene has CDR1 ENHRY and CDR2 SYGVKD. The V segment lost 8 bases and the J segment 4 bases; nucleotides outside the gene matches: 4. This CDR3 has 14 amino acids. Here immunoSEQ multiplex PCR was the method, and the copy in TCRdb shows in-frame clones only, minus some. This table has some 150,000 clones, 88% appearing once. The sample taken for sequencing was PBMCs. The sequence was collected from a young man in good health and CMV-seronegative. The rearrangement uses TRBV10-3 and TRBJ2-1, with 11 positions matching TRBD2. CDR3 in amino acids: CAIGTSGPYNEQFF. The CDR3 DNA follows: TGTGCCATCGGGACTAGCGGCCCTTACAATGAGCAGTTCTTC.